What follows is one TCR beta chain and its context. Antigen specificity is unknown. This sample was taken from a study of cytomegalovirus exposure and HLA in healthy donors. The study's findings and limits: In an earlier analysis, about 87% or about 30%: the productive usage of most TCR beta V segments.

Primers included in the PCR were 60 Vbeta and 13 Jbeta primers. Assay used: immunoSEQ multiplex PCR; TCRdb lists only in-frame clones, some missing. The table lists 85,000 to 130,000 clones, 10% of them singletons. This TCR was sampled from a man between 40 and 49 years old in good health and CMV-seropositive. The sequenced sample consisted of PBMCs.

The DNA for the CDR3 is TGTGCCAGCAGCTTATCCCCGCGCGGAGACTATGGCTACACCTTC. This encodes CASSLSPRGDYGYTF. V is TRBV7-3 and J is TRBJ1-2; D gene uncertain. The length of the CDR3 is 15 residues. Germline CDR1 SGHTA, CDR2 FQGTGA. V was shortened by 2 bases and J by 3 bases, with 13 bases between the two germline ends.